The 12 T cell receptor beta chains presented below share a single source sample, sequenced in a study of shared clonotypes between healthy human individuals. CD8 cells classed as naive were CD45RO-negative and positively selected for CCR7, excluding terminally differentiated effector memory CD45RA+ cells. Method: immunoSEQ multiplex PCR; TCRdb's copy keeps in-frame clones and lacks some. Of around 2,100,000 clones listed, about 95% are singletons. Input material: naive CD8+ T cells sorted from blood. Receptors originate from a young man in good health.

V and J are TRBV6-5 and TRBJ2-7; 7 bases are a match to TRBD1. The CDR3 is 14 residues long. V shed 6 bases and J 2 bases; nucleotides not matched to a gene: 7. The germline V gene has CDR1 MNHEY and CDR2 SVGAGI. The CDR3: CASRETGPTYEQYF. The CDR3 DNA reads TGTGCCAGCAGAGAGACAGGGCCTACCTACGAGCAGTACTTC.

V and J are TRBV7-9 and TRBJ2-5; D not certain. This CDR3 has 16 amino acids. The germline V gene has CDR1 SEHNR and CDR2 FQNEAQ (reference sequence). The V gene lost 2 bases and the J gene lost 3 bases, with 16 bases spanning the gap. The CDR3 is CASSLSPDGLEETQYF. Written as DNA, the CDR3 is TGTGCCAGCAGCTTAAGCCCCGACGGGTTGGAAGAGACCCAGTACTTC.

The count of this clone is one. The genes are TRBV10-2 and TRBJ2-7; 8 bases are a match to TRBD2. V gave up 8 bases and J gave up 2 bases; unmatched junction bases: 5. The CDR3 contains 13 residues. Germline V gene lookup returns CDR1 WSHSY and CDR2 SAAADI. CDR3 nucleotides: TGCGCCAGCTCATTCGGGGGGGCCTACGAGCAGTACTTC. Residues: CASSFGGAYEQYF.

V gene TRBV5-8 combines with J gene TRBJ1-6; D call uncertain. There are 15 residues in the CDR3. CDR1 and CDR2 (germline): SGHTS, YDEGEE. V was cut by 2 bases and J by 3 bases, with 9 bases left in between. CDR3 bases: TGTGCCAGCAGCTTTCGAACAGACTATAATTCACCCCTCCACTTT. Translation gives CASSFRTDYNSPLHF.

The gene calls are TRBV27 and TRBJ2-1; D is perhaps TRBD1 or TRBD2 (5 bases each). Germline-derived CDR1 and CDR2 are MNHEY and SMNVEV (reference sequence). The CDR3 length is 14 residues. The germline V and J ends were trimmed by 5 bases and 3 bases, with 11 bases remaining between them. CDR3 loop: CASSQRDGYNEQFF. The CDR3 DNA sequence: TGTGCCAGCAGTCAGAGGGACGGCTACAATGAGCAGTTCTTC.

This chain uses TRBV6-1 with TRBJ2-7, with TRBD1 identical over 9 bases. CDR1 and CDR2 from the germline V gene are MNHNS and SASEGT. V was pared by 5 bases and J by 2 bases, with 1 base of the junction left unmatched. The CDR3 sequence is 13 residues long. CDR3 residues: CASSWDRAYEQYF. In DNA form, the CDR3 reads TGTGCCAGCAGTTGGGACAGGGCCTACGAGCAGTACTTC.

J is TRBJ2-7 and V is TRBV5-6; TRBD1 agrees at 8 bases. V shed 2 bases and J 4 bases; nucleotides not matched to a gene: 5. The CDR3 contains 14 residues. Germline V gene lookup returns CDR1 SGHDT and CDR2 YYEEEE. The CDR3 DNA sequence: TGTGCCAGCAGCTTCAGGGGGCCGGAGTACGAGCAGTACTTC. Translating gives CASSFRGPEYEQYF.

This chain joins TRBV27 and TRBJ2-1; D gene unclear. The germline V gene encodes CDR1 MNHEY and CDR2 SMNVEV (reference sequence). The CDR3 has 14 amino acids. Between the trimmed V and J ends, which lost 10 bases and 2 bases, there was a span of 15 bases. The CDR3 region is CATSPGLPYNEQFF. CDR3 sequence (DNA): TGTGCCACCTCTCCGGGTTTACCCTACAATGAGCAGTTCTTC.

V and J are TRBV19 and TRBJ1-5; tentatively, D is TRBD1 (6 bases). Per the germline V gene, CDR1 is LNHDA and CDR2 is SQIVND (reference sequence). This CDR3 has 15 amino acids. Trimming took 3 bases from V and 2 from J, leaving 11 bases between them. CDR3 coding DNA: TGTGCCAGTAGTATTGACAGGTTTGGCAATCAGCCCCAGCATTTT. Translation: CASSIDRFGNQPQHF.

In nucleotides, the CDR3 is TGCGCCAGCAGGTCAGCGGGAGAGGCAGATACGCAGTATTTT. It yields the protein CASRSAGEADTQYF. The rearrangement links TRBV4-1 to TRBJ2-3; 8 positions agree with TRBD2. Germline V lookup: CDR1 MGHRA, CDR2 YSYEKL. V dropped 6 bases and J dropped 4; count of bases not matched to a gene: 6. This CDR3 is 14 amino acids long.

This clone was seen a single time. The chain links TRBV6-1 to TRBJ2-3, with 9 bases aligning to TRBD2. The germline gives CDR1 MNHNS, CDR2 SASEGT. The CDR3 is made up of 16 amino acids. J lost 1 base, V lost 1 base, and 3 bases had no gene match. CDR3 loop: CASSEGTSVGTDTQYF. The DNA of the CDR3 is TGTGCCAGCAGTGAAGGGACTAGCGTGGGCACAGATACGCAGTATTTT.

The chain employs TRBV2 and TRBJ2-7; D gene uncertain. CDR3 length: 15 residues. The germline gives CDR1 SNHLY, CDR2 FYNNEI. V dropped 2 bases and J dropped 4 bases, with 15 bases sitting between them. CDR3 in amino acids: CASSELHLQTYEQYF. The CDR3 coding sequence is TGTGCCAGCAGTGAACTTCACCTCCAGACTTACGAGCAGTACTTC.